This TCR beta chain was obtained from a study of blood T cell repertoires in COVID-19. The CDR3 sequence is 15 residues long. Germline V gene data show CDR1 as MDHEN and CDR2 as SYDVKM. Trimming stripped 7 bases from V and 1 base from J, with 14 bases between. Using immunoSEQ multiplex PCR, the repertoire was profiled, and TCRdb retains in-frame clones only, with some absent. The data show some 57,000 clones, about 84% seen once. The sample was peripheral blood. The chain couples TRBV28 to TRBJ1-3, with D unresolved. This sequence was found in a woman aged 80 or over with acute or convalescent COVID-19. The CDR3 region has the DNA TGTGCCAGCACCCTATTGCGTAGATCTGGAAACACCATATATTTT. It encodes CASTLLRRSGNTIYF.